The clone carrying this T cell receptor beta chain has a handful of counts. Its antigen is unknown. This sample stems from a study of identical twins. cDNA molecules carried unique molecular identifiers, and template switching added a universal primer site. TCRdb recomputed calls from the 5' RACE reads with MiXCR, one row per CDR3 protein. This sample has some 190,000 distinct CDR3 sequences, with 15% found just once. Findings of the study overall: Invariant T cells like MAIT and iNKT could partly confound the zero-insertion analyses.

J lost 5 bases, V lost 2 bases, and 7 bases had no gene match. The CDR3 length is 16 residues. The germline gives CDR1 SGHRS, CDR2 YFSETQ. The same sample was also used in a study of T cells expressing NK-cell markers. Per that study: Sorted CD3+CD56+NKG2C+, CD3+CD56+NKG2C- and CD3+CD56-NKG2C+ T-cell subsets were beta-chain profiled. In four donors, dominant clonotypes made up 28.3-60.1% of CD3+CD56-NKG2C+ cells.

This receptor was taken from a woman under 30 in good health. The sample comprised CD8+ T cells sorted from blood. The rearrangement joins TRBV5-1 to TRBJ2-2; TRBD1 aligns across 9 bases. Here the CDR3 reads CASSFYPGQGTGELFF. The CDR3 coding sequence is TGCGCCAGCAGCTTCTACCCGGGACAGGGTACCGGGGAGCTGTTTTTT.